This T cell receptor beta chain is from a study of shared clonotypes between healthy human individuals. Details on this clone: Its antigen is as yet unknown.

This CDR3 is built from 14 residues. V was trimmed by 10 bases and J by 0 bases, leaving 12 bases between them. Germline-derived CDR1 and CDR2 are SEHNR and FQNEAQ (reference sequence). Whole-study findings and limits: A reduction in generation probabilities was seen for non-shared clonotypes relative to those shared by all four donors.

The repertoire was sequenced with immunoSEQ multiplex PCR; TCRdb's copy has only in-frame clones and lacks some. The repertoire has 2 million to 2.5 million clones, nearly 97% of them found once; the top ten carry less than 0.15%. This receptor was obtained from a man younger than 30 in good health. The chain combines TRBV7-9 with TRBJ2-2; D ambiguous. Sequenced input: naive CD4+ T cells sorted from blood. Subset meaning: CD45RA+ positively selected. The CDR3 nucleotides read TGTGCCAACACGGGCCCTGCGAACACCGGGGAGCTGTTTTTT. Protein sequence: CANTGPANTGELFF.